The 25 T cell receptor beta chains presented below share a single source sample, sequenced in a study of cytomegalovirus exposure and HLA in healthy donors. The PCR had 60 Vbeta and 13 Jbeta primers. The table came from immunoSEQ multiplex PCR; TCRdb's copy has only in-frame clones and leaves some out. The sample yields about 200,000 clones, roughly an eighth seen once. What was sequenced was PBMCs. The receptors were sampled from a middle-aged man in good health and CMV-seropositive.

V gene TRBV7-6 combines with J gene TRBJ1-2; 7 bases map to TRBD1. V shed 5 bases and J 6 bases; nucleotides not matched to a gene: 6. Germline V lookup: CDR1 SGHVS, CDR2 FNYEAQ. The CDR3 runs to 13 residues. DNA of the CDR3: TGTGCCAGCAGCGCTCAACAGGGGAATGGCTACACCTTC. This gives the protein CASSAQQGNGYTF.

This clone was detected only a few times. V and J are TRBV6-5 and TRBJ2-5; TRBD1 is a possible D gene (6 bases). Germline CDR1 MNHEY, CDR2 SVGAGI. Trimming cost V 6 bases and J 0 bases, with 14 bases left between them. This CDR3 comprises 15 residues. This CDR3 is CASREQGAYQETQYF. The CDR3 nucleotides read TGTGCCAGCAGGGAACAGGGAGCCTACCAAGAGACCCAGTACTTC.

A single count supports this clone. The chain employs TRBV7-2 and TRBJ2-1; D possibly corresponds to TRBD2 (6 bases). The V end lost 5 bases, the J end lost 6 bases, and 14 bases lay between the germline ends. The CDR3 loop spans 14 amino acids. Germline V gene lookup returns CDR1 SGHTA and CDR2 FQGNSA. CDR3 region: CASSPQGAGNEQFF. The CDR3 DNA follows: TGTGCCAGCAGCCCCCAAGGAGCGGGCAATGAGCAGTTCTTC.

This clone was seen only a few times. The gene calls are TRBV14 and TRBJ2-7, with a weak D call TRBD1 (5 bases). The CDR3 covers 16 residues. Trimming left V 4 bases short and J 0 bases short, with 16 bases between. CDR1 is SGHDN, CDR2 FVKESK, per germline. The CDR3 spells CASSRSGSRGSYEQYV. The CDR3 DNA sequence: TGTGCCAGCAGCCGCTCCGGGTCTAGGGGCTCCTACGAGCAGTACGTC.

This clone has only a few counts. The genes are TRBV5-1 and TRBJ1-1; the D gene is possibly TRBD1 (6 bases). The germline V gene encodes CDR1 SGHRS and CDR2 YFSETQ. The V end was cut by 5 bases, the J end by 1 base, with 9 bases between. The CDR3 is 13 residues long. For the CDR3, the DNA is TGCGCCAGCAGGGACAGACAGAACACTGAAGCTTTCTTT. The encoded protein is CASRDRQNTEAFF.

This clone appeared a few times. This CDR3 reads CASSLFGEGDEQFF. CDR3 nucleotide sequence: TGCGCCAGCAGCTTGTTCGGGGAGGGGGATGAGCAGTTCTTC. This chain joins TRBV5-1 and TRBJ2-1; TRBD2 might be the D (7 bases). In germline, CDR1 is SGHRS, CDR2 YFSETQ. This CDR3 region has 14 residues. V dropped 1 base and J dropped 8 bases, with 13 bases sitting between them.

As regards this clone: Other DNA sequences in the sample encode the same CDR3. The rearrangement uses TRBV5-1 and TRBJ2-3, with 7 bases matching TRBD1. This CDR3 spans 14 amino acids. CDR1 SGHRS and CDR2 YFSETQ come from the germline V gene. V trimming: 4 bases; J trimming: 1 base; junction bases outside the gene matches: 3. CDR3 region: CASSPGQGTDTQYF. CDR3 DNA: TGCGCCAGCAGCCCCGGACAGGGCACAGATACGCAGTATTTT.

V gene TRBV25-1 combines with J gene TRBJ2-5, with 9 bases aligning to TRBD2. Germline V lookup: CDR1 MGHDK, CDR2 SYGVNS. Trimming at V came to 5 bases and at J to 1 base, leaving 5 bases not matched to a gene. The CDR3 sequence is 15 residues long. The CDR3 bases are TGTGCCAGCAGTTCAGCGGGGGGCCCCCAAGAGACCCAGTACTTC. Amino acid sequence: CASSSAGGPQETQYF.

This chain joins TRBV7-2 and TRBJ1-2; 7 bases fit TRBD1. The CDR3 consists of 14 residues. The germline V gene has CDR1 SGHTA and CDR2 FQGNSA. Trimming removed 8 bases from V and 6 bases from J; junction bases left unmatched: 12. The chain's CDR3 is CASVLQVTGNGYTF. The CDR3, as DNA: TGTGCCAGCGTCCTCCAAGTGACAGGGAATGGCTACACCTTC.

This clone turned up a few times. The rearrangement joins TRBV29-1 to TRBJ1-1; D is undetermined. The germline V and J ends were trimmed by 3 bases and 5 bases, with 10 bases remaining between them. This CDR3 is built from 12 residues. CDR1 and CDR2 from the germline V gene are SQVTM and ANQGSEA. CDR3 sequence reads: CSVDIGRTEAFF. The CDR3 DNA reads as TGCAGCGTTGATATCGGGAGGACTGAAGCTTTCTTT.

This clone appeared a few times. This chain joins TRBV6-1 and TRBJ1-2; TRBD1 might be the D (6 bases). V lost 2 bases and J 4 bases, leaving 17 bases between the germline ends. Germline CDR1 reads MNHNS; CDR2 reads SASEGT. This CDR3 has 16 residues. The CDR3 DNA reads TGTGCCAGCAGTGAAACCCCCGGGGGGCATGGCTATGGCTACACCTTC. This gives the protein CASSETPGGHGYGYTF.

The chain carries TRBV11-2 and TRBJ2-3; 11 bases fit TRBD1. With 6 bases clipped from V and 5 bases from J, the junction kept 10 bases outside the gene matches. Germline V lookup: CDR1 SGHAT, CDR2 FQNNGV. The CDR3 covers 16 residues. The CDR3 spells CASSKTGTGGLDTQYF. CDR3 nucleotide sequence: TGTGCCAGCAGTAAAACCGGGACAGGGGGGTTAGATACGCAGTATTTT. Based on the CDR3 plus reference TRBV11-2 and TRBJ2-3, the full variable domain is EAGVAQSPRYKIIEKRQSVAFWCNPISGHATLYWYQQILGQGPKLLIQFQNNGVVDDSQLPKDRFSAERLKGVDSTLKIQPAKLEDSAVYLCASSKTGTGGLDTQYFGPGTRLTVL.

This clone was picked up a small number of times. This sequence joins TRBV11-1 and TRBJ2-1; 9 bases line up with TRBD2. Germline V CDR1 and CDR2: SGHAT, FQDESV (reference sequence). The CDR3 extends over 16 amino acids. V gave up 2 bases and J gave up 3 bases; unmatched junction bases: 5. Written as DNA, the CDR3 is TGTGCCAGCAGCTTAAACGGGCGGGGGGGCTACAATGAGCAGTTCTTC. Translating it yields CASSLNGRGGYNEQFF.

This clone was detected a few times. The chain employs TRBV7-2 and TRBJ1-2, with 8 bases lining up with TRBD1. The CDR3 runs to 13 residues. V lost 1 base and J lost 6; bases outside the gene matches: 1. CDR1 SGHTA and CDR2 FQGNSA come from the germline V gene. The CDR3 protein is CASSLGTGNGYTF. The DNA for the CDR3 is TGTGCCAGCAGCTTAGGGACAGGGAATGGCTACACCTTC.

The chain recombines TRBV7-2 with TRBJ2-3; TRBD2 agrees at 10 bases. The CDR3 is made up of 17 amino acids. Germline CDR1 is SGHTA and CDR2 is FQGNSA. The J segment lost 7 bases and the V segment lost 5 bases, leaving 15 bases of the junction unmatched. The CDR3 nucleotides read TGTGCCAGCAGCCTGGAGGGGTTAGCGGGGGGAAGAAATACGCAGTATTTT. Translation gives CASSLEGLAGGRNTQYF.

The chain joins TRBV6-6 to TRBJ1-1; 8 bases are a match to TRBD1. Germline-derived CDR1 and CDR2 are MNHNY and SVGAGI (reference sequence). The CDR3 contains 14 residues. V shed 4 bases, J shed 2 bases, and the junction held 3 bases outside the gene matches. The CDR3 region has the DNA TGTGCCAGCAGTTCGACAGGGGAAAACACTGAAGCTTTCTTT. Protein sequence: CASSSTGENTEAFF.

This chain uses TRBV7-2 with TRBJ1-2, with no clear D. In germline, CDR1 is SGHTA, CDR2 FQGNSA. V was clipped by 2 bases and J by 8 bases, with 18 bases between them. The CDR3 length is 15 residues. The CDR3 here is CASSLPLPGPGGYTF. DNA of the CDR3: TGTGCCAGCAGCTTACCCCTTCCCGGGCCGGGAGGCTACACCTTC.

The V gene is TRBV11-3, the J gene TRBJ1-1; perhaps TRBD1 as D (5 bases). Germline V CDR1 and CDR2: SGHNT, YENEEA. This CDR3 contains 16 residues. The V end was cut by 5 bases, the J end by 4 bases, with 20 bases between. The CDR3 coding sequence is TGTGCCAGCAGCCATATTCCAACTCGGGGGGTCACTGAAGCTTTCTTT. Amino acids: CASSHIPTRGVTEAFF.

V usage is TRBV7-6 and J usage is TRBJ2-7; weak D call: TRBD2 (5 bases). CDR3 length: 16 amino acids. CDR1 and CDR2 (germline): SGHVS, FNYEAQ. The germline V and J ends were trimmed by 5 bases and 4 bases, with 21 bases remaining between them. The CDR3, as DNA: TGTGCCAGCAGCCCTGCTTCCGGGGTTCAAGGGTACGAGCAGTACTTC. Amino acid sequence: CASSPASGVQGYEQYF.

DNA for the CDR3: TGCGCCAGCAGCTTGATCGGGGGGGCCACAGATACGCAGTATTTT. This encodes CASSLIGGATDTQYF. The gene calls are TRBV5-1 and TRBJ2-3, with 8 bases matching TRBD2. In germline, CDR1 is SGHRS, CDR2 YFSETQ. Unmatched junction bases numbered 3, after V lost 1 base and J lost 2 bases. The CDR3 has 15 residues. The full variable domain, with the rest looked up from reference TRBV5-1 and TRBJ2-3, is KAGVTQTPRYLIKTRGQQVTLSCSPISGHRSVSWYQQTPGQGLQFLFEYFSETQRNKGNFPGRFSGRQFSNSRSEMNVSTLELGDSALYLCASSLIGGATDTQYFGPGTRLTVL.

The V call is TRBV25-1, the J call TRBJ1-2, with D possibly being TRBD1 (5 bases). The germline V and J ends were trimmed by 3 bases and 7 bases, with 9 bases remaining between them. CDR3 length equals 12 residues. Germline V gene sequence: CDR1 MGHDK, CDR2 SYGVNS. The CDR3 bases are TGTGCCAGCAGTGACTACGGGGGTGGCTACACCTTC. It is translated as CASSDYGGGYTF.

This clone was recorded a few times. CDR3 in amino acids: CASSLGLRGLEEQYV. The DNA for the CDR3 is TGTGCCAGCAGCTTAGGTTTGCGGGGGTTGGAGGAGCAGTACGTC. The chain couples TRBV7-9 to TRBJ2-7; 7 nucleotides align to TRBD2. Germline CDR1 SEHNR, CDR2 FQNEAQ (reference sequence). V lost 1 base to trimming and J lost 7 bases; unmatched junction nucleotides: 10. The CDR3 totals 15 residues.

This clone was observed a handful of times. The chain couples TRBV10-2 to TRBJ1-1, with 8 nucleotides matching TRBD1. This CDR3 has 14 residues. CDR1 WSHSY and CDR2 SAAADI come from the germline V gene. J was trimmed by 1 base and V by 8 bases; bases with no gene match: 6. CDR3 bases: TGCGCCAGCGGCAGGGGGCAAACGAACACTGAAGCTTTCTTT. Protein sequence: CASGRGQTNTEAFF.

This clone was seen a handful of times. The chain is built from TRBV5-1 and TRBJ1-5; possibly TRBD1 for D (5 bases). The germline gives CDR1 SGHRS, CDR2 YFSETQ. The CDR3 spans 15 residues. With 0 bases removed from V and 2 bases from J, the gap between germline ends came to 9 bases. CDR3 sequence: CASSLGQSRNQPQHF. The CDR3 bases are TGCGCCAGCAGCTTGGGACAGTCTCGCAATCAGCCCCAGCATTTT.

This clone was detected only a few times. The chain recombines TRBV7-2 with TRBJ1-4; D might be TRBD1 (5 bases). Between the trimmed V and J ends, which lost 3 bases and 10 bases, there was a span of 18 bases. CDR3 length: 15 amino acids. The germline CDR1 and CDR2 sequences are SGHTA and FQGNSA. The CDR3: CASSFDPRAGGKLFF. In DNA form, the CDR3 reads TGTGCCAGCAGCTTTGACCCCAGGGCGGGGGGAAAACTGTTTTTT.